Only a few counts were recorded for the clone carrying this TCR beta chain. Its antigen is undetermined. The PCR contained 60 Vbeta and 13 Jbeta primers. The assay was immunoSEQ multiplex PCR, and TCRdb's table has in-frame clones only and misses some. The table has 180,000 or so clones, roughly 83% seen once. This sample was taken from a study of cytomegalovirus exposure and HLA in healthy donors. Whole-study findings and limits: A later analysis associated some 16,000 TCR beta sequences with HLA alleles at a 0.05 false discovery rate.

V lost 4 bases and J lost 2, with 11 bases in between. This CDR3 is built from 14 residues. The germline V gene encodes CDR1 SGHTA and CDR2 FQGNSA. Sequencing used PBMCs. The sequence came from a woman between 45 and 60 years old in good health and CMV-seronegative. The chain combines TRBV7-2 with TRBJ1-1, with D possibly being TRBD1 (6 bases). The CDR3 is CASSSDRLNTEAFF. DNA of the CDR3: TGTGCCAGCAGCTCCGACAGGTTAAACACTGAAGCTTTCTTT.